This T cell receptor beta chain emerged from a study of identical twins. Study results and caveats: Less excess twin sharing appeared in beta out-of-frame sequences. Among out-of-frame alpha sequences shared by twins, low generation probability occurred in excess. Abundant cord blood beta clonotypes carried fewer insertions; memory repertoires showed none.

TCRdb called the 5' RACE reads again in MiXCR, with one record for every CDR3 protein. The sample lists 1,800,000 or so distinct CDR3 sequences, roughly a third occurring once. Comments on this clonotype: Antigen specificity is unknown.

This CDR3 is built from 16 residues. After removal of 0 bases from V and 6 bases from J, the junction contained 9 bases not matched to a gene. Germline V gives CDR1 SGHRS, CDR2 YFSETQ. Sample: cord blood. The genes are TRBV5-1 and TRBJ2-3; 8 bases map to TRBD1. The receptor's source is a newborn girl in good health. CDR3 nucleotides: TGCGCCAGCAGCTTGGGGAGGACAGGGCTTGTCGATACGCAGTATTTT. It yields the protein CASSLGRTGLVDTQYF.